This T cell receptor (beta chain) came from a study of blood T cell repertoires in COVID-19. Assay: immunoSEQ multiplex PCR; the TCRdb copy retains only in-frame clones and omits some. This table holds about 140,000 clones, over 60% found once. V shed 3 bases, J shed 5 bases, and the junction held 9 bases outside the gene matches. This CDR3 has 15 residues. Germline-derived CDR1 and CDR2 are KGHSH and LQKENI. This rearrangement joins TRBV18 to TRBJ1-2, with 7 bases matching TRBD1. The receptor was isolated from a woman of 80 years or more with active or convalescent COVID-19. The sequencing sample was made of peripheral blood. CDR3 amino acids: CASSPGTTGPYGYTF. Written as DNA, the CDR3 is TGTGCCAGCTCACCGGGAACGACAGGGCCATATGGCTACACCTTC.